The present TCR beta chain was sequenced within a study of control samples from healthy donors and cancer patients. CDR1 MNHNS and CDR2 SASEGT come from the germline V gene. CDR3 length equals 15 residues. Trimming removed 2 bases from V and 7 bases from J, with 18 bases in between. Clones were read by immunoSEQ multiplex PCR, and TCRdb kept only the in-frame ones, dropping some. The sample yields about 95,000 clones, about 85% seen once. Sequencing used blood. The clonotype originates from a woman between 65 and 79 years old in good health. The J gene is TRBJ2-7, the V gene TRBV6-1; D is tentatively TRBD1 or TRBD2 (5 bases each). The CDR3 protein is CASSESIRGPGEQYF. The CDR3 nucleotides read TGTGCCAGCAGTGAATCGATTAGGGGCCCGGGGGAGCAGTACTTC.